The 8 T cell receptor beta chains reported below all come from one sample, sequenced in a study of regulatory dendritic cells for organ transplantation. Here immunoSEQ multiplex PCR was the method, and the copy in TCRdb shows in-frame clones only, minus some. The sample has about 20,000 clones, approximately 83% seen once. The antigens of these receptors remain unknown. Sorted subsets were CFSE-labeled and cultured roughly five days with allogeneic dendritic cells. Sequencing was carried out using naive CD4+ T cells from blood cultured with dendritic cells. As to subset: CD45RA+ naive T cells. These receptors all come from a human donor in good health.

This chain connects TRBV20-1 to TRBJ2-1; D might be TRBD1 or TRBD2, each matching 5 bases. Per germline, CDR1 DFQATT and CDR2 SNEGSKA (reference sequence). V dropped 6 bases and J dropped 12 bases, with 15 bases sitting between them. CDR3 size: 11 residues. CDR3 sequence: CSATGPRRQFF. The DNA of the CDR3 is TGCAGTGCCACGGGACCCCGCCGGCAGTTCTTC.

The V and J genes are TRBV14 and TRBJ1-2, with 12 nucleotides matching TRBD1. The CDR3 is 17 residues long. CDR1 is SGHDN and CDR2 is FVKESK in the germline V gene. Trimming removed 1 base from V and 2 bases from J; junction bases left unmatched: 5. The CDR3 here is CASSQGWGQGANYGYTF. CDR3 in DNA: TGTGCCAGCAGCCAAGGTTGGGGACAGGGGGCAAACTATGGCTACACCTTC.

The rearrangement links TRBV7-9 to TRBJ1-6; D is ambiguous. The CDR3 has 13 residues. V was clipped by 5 bases and J by 9 bases, with 11 bases between them. Germline V gene sequence: CDR1 SEHNR, CDR2 FQNEAQ (reference sequence). CDR3 protein: CASSPRTFSPLHF. The CDR3 DNA reads TGTGCCAGCAGCCCCAGGACCTTTTCACCCCTCCACTTT.

The rearrangement joins TRBV19 to TRBJ2-6, with TRBD2 as a possible D gene (6 bases). V was trimmed by 5 bases and J by 0 bases, leaving 14 bases between them. The CDR3 totals 17 residues. Germline V gene data show CDR1 as LNHDA and CDR2 as SQIVND (reference sequence). CDR3 in DNA: TGTGCCAGTAGTTTAGGTAGGGGACTCTCTGGGGCCAACGTCCTGACTTTC. This gives the protein CASSLGRGLSGANVLTF.

The rearrangement joins TRBV6-5 to TRBJ1-1, with no clear D. Per the germline V gene, CDR1 is MNHEY and CDR2 is SVGAGI. V dropped 0 bases and J dropped 0 bases, with 8 bases sitting between them. CDR3 size: 15 residues. The CDR3 coding sequence is TGTGCCAGCAGTTACTCTCCGAGGGTGAACACTGAAGCTTTCTTT. It specifies CASSYSPRVNTEAFF.

The chain couples TRBV5-4 to TRBJ1-1; TRBD1 might be the D (5 bases). The germline V gene encodes CDR1 SGHNT and CDR2 YYREEE (reference sequence). The CDR3 has 15 amino acids. The V gene lost 0 bases and the J gene lost 7 bases, with 16 bases spanning the gap. The CDR3 reads CASSLGGAGGNEAFF. CDR3 bases: TGTGCCAGCAGCTTGGGGGGCGCGGGAGGCAATGAAGCTTTCTTT.

V is TRBV30 and J is TRBJ1-2; D ambiguous. V was shortened by 7 bases and J by 0 bases, with 15 bases between the two germline ends. The germline CDR1 and CDR2 sequences are GTSNPN and SVGIG (reference sequence). The CDR3 sequence is 14 residues long. The CDR3 DNA sequence: TGTGCCTTCGCGTTTCCCGGAGCTAACTATGGCTACACCTTC. Encoded protein: CAFAFPGANYGYTF. Combining the CDR3 with reference TRBV30 and TRBJ1-2 gives the whole variable domain SQTIHQWPATLVQPVGSPLSLECTVEGTSNPNLYWYRQAAGRGLQLLFYSVGIGQISSEVPQNLSASRPQDRQFILSSKKLLLSDSGFYLCAFAFPGANYGYTFGSGTRLTVV.

The V and J genes are TRBV2 and TRBJ2-1, with D maybe TRBD1 (7 bases). Trimming removed 8 bases from V and 9 bases from J, with 17 bases in between. The CDR3 loop spans 13 amino acids. Germline V gene sequence: CDR1 SNHLY, CDR2 FYNNEI. This CDR3 is CASVRGRAGEQFF. The CDR3 nucleotides read TGTGCCAGCGTGAGGGGGCGAGCGGGTGAGCAGTTCTTC.